A selection of T cell receptor beta chains follows, all from one sample in a study of CD8+ T cells in alopecia areata. Clones were read by immunoSEQ multiplex PCR, and TCRdb kept only the in-frame ones, dropping some. The sample comprises under 350,000 clones, nearly 60% of which are singletons, and roughly 1.8% rests with the top ten. The source was CD4+ T cells sorted from blood, collected at week 24, from a patient treated with tofacitinib. The receptors here all came from a human donor with alopecia areata. Both conserved end residues are part of each CDR3. D genes are given only for firm matches. Expanded clones are given a class, and other clones once, few, many or no size at all.

cdr3_length,j_call,d_call,v_call,clone_size,cdr3_nt,cdr3_aa
13,TRBJ1-2,.,TRBV29-1,.,TGCAGCGTTGAAGATTCACGTAGCTATGGCTACACCTTC,CSVEDSRSYGYTF
12,TRBJ2-3,.,TRBV30,.,TGTGCCTGGAGTGTAGAGCAAGATACGCAGTATTTT,CAWSVEQDTQYF
15,TRBJ2-3,TRBD2,TRBV29-1,once,TGCAGCGTCGTTGAGCGGGGGAGTAGCACAGATACGCAGTATTTT,CSVVERGSSTDTQYF
16,TRBJ1-6,.,TRBV27,once,TGTGCCAGCAGTTTTGGGGATATTGGGCCAAATTCACCCCTCCACTTT,CASSFGDIGPNSPLHF
15,TRBJ1-1,.,TRBV30,.,TGTGCCTGGAGTATGCTTCAGACGGCCAGGACTGAAGCTTTCTTT,CAWSMLQTARTEAFF
16,TRBJ2-5,.,TRBV7-2,few,TGTGCCAGCAGCTTAGGGTTCGCGGGGAACCAAGAGACCCAGTACTTC,CASSLGFAGNQETQYF
12,TRBJ2-7,.,TRBV29-1,many,TGCAGCGTCCGGGACGGTACCTACGAGCAGTACTTC,CSVRDGTYEQYF
14,TRBJ1-1,TRBD1,TRBV5-4,few,TGTGCCAGCAGCCTGAGGGACAGATACACTGAAGCTTTCTTT,CASSLRDRYTEAFF
13,TRBJ2-2,.,TRBV29-1,once,TGCAGCGTGAGGGACGGACTCACCGGGGAGCTGTTTTTT,CSVRDGLTGELFF
12,TRBJ1-2,.,TRBV30,.,TGTGCCTGGGTTCGGCTTGTCTATGGCTACACCTTC,CAWVRLVYGYTF
16,TRBJ1-6,TRBD1,TRBV27,.,TGTGCCAGCAGTTTAACGGCAGGGGGCGGAAATTCACCCCTCCACTTT,CASSLTAGGGNSPLHF
16,TRBJ1-5,.,TRBV27,few,TGTGCCAGCAGTCCCCCGGGGAGGAATAGCAATCAGCCCCAGCATTTT,CASSPPGRNSNQPQHF
10,TRBJ1-2,.,TRBV29-1,.,TGCAGCGTTGAAAGTTACGGCTACACCTTC,CSVESYGYTF
15,TRBJ2-3,TRBD2,TRBV7-7,.,TGTGCTAGCAGCCCCGGGAGCGGGGGGGCAGATACGCAGTATTTT,CASSPGSGGADTQYF
14,TRBJ2-2,.,TRBV5-1,.,TGCGCCAGCAACACCAGGGCGGAGACCGGGGAGCTGTTTTTT,CASNTRAETGELFF
13,TRBJ1-1,.,TRBV7-9,.,TGTGCCAGCAGCTTAACGGTGAGGGGTGAAGCTTTCTTT,CASSLTVRGEAFF
12,TRBJ2-1,TRBD1,TRBV23-1,.,TGCGCCAGCAGTGACAGGGACAATGAGCAGTTCTTC,CASSDRDNEQFF
13,TRBJ1-1,.,TRBV7-2,few,TGTGCCAGCAGCTTCCCAGGGACCACTGAAGCTTTCTTT,CASSFPGTTEAFF
16,TRBJ2-7,TRBD2,TRBV18,.,TGTGCCAGCTCACCCGGACTAGCGGGAGGCTCCTACGAGCAGTACTTC,CASSPGLAGGSYEQYF
11,TRBJ2-5,.,TRBV29-1,.,TGCAGCGGGCGGCTGGGGGAGACCCAGTACTTC,CSGRLGETQYF
21,TRBJ2-6,.,TRBV29-1,.,TGCAGCGTTGAAGAAAAGGAAAGGGGACCCCACCATGTCTCTGGGGCCAACGTCCTGACTTTC,CSVEEKERGPHHVSGANVLTF
11,TRBJ1-2,.,TRBV29-1,.,TGCAGCGTTGTTTATAACTATGGCTACACCTTC,CSVVYNYGYTF
15,TRBJ1-6,.,TRBV18,.,TGTGCCAGCTCACCACTTGCCGGGTACAACTCACCCCTCCACTTT,CASSPLAGYNSPLHF
18,TRBJ2-1,TRBD1,TRBV10-3,.,TGTGCCATCAGCCGGGGAGGGGAAAGACAGGGGGTTAAGAGTGAGCAGTTCTTC,CAISRGGERQGVKSEQFF
15,TRBJ2-3,.,TRBV5-1,once,TGCGCCAGCAGCTTATGGCCACAGAATAAGGGGGCGCAGTATTTT,CASSLWPQNKGAQYF
16,TRBJ2-3,TRBD1,TRBV4-1,few,TGCGCCAGCAGCCGTACTCCGGGACAGGGGACAGATACGCAGTATTTT,CASSRTPGQGTDTQYF
13,TRBJ2-7,.,TRBV6-1,few,TGTGCCAGTCTAGAAACAGTGGGGTACGAGCAGTACTTC,CASLETVGYEQYF
16,TRBJ1-5,TRBD1,TRBV19,.,TGTGCCAGTAGTGCATACCGGGACAGGCGGAATCAGCCCCAGCATTTT,CASSAYRDRRNQPQHF
12,TRBJ2-7,TRBD1,TRBV29-1,.,TGCAGTGGACAGGGTCGCCCCTACGAGCAGTACTTC,CSGQGRPYEQYF
11,TRBJ1-1,.,TRBV5-1,few,TGCGCCAGCAGCGCGAAGGGTGAAGCTTTCTTT,CASSAKGEAFF
14,TRBJ1-6,.,TRBV6-1,.,TGTGCCAGCAGTGAACGGGGGCAGGATTCACCCCTCCACTTT,CASSERGQDSPLHF
13,TRBJ2-4,.,TRBV4-1,.,TGCGCCAGCAGCCAAGTATTTTGGAACATTCAGTACTTC,CASSQVFWNIQYF
14,TRBJ2-7,.,TRBV15,.,TGTGCCACCAGCAGAGACCGGCTGGCCTACGAGCAGTACTTC,CATSRDRLAYEQYF
14,TRBJ2-1,.,TRBV5-1,.,TGCGCCAGCAGCTTTGAGACAGCTTACAATGAGCAGTTCTTC,CASSFETAYNEQFF
11,TRBJ1-2,.,TRBV29-1,few,TGCAGCGTCAGGCGGGGGGAAGGCTACACCTTC,CSVRRGEGYTF
11,TRBJ2-7,TRBD2,TRBV20-1,.,TGCAGTGCGCGGGGGTACTACGAGCAGTACTTC,CSARGYYEQYF
12,TRBJ2-3,.,TRBV10-3,.,TGTGCCATCAGAGGACAGTCAGATACGCAGTATTTT,CAIRGQSDTQYF
13,TRBJ2-2,.,TRBV27,.,TGTGCCAGCAGCTGGACGACAGGCGGGGAGCTGTTTTTT,CASSWTTGGELFF
13,TRBJ2-1,TRBD2,TRBV25-1,.,TGTGCCAGCGGGCGGGGGGGCGTCCATGAGCAGTTCTTC,CASGRGGVHEQFF
14,TRBJ1-5,.,TRBV2,few,TGTGCCAGCAGTGATTCTGGACGGGGACAGCCCCAGCATTTT,CASSDSGRGQPQHF